These T cell receptor beta chains were read from a single sample in a study of PD-L1 blockade in urothelial cancer. Repertoires were generated with immunoSEQ multiplex PCR, while TCRdb's copy carries only in-frame clones and drops some. The table includes 70,000 or so clones, about 89% detected once. This specimen consisted of PBMCs, obtained around atezolizumab (anti-PD-L1) treatment. The receptor source for this set is a man between 60 and 70 years old with urothelial cancer. Each CDR3 is given without its conserved first and last residue. A D gene is named only where the DNA matches it firmly.

D gene,CDR3 length,V gene,CDR3 protein
TRBD1,13,TRBV9,ASSLGQGRDTEAF
NA,13,TRBV6-5,ASSYSVRGGYGYT
NA,13,TRBV11-2,ASSLVLRHTDEQY
NA,13,TRBV19,ASRLEATTYNEQF
TRBD2,14,TRBV11-2,ASSPTTSGSSYEQY
TRBD1,12,TRBV6-5,ASRRDRTNYGYT
NA,9,TRBV28,ASSLRLEQY
TRBD2,13,TRBV18,ASSPFSGAEGEQY
TRBD1,11,TRBV5-1,ASSLEGANGYT
NA,11,TRBV7-9,ASSFDSNYGYT
TRBD1,13,TRBV18,ASSPSGQENTEAF
NA,12,TRBV2,ASSYTTNTGELF
NA,13,TRBV5-6,ASSLVHSGANVLT
TRBD2,14,TRBV7-7,ASSVSGGAAKNIQY
TRBD2,13,TRBV13,ASSFQREAQETQY
TRBD2,15,TRBV4-3,ASSQEFRTSGSDEQF
NA,11,TRBV5-1,ASSPGSGYEQY
TRBD1,13,TRBV6-5,ASSYGAGTVYGYT
TRBD1,12,TRBV5-5,ASSPGTGHYGYT
TRBD2,15,TRBV11-2,ASSLDPGLAGGYEQF
TRBD2,14,TRBV5-1,ASSLDLAGSTDTQY
NA,13,TRBV11-2,ASSFTGSGTGELF